One sample yielded the 29 T cell receptor beta chains listed below, sequenced in a study of shared clonotypes between healthy human individuals. Sequencing used immunoSEQ multiplex PCR; TCRdb keeps in-frame clones, though not all of them. The table includes some 2,400,000 clones, almost 96% detected once. The sample was naive CD4+ T cells sorted from blood. Indicated subset: CD45RA+ positively selected. The receptors derive from a man between 18 and 35 years old in good health.

Here the CDR3 DNA reads TGTGCCAGCAGCTTGGGCAGGGGCCCCTTCAACACCGGGGAGCTGTTTTTT. Encoded protein: CASSLGRGPFNTGELFF. The chain couples TRBV5-4 to TRBJ2-2; TRBD1 is a possible D gene (6 bases). V was trimmed by 0 bases and J by 2 bases, leaving 14 bases between them. CDR3 size: 17 residues. Per the germline V gene, CDR1 is SGHNT and CDR2 is YYREEE (reference sequence).

The gene calls are TRBV30 and TRBJ1-2; D perhaps matches TRBD1 (5 bases). CDR3 length equals 15 residues. The V end was cut by 0 bases, the J end by 5 bases, with 16 bases between. Germline CDR1 and CDR2: GTSNPN and SVGIG (reference sequence). The CDR3 is CAWSVPGQGEYGYTF. The CDR3 bases are TGTGCCTGGAGTGTACCGGGGCAGGGTGAATATGGCTACACCTTC.

V is TRBV7-9 and J is TRBJ2-3, with 9 bases fitting TRBD2. CDR3 length: 15 amino acids. In germline, CDR1 is SEHNR, CDR2 FQNEAQ (reference sequence). After removal of 5 bases from V and 10 bases from J, the junction contained 13 bases not matched to a gene. The CDR3 nucleotides read TGTGCCAGCAGCCGATACTCTAGCGGGGTGGATCCGCAGTATTTT. As protein: CASSRYSSGVDPQYF.

Remarks on this clone: This sample includes further DNA sequences coding for the same CDR3. For the CDR3, the DNA is TGTGCCAGCAGTGAAACTTATAGCAATCAGCCCCAGCATTTT. This gives the protein CASSETYSNQPQHF. The rearrangement uses TRBV6-1 and TRBJ1-5; D is unresolved. Trimming shortened V by 2 bases and J by 0 bases, and 5 bases separated the two germline ends. Germline V CDR1 and CDR2: MNHNS, SASEGT. This CDR3 has 14 amino acids.

Concerning this clone: One junction end disagrees with the germline gene, perhaps due to a read error. This sequence joins TRBV7-7 and TRBJ2-5; TRBD1 might be the D (5 bases). Germline-derived CDR1 and CDR2 are SSHAT and FNYEAQ (reference sequence). The CDR3 covers 14 residues. CDR3 DNA sequence: TGTGCTAGCAGCTCAGGACACAACCAAGAGACCCAGTACTTC. As protein: CASSSGHNQETQYF.

V and J are TRBV5-4 and TRBJ2-7, with D uncertain. The V gene lost 0 bases and the J gene lost 7 bases, with 8 bases spanning the gap. The germline V gene has CDR1 SGHNT and CDR2 YYREEE (reference sequence). The CDR3 contains 12 residues. CDR3 residues: CASSLDSWEQYF. The CDR3 DNA is TGTGCCAGCAGCTTGGACAGCTGGGAGCAGTACTTC.

The chain employs TRBV6-1 and TRBJ1-1, with a tentative D call TRBD1 (6 bases). Trimming removed 7 bases from V and 6 bases from J, with 9 bases in between. Germline CDR1 and CDR2: MNHNS and SASEGT. The CDR3 loop spans 11 amino acids. CDR3 nucleotides: TGTGCCAGCAAAGGGACACCTGAAGCTTTCTTT. Translating it yields CASKGTPEAFF.

V usage is TRBV18 and J usage is TRBJ1-2, with 10 positions matching TRBD1. The CDR3 extends over 16 amino acids. Germline-derived CDR1 and CDR2 are KGHSH and LQKENI. V shed 2 bases and J 4 bases; nucleotides not matched to a gene: 7. The CDR3 is CASSPLGQGFFYGYTF. In nucleotides, the CDR3 is TGTGCCAGCTCACCATTGGGACAGGGGTTTTTCTATGGCTACACCTTC.

The chain has TRBV28 and TRBJ1-5; D ambiguous. CDR3 length equals 15 residues. Looked up from germline, CDR1 is MDHEN and CDR2 is SYDVKM. The V end lost 2 bases, the J end lost 2 bases, and 10 bases lay between the germline ends. CDR3 sequence: CASSLAYTGNQPQHF. The CDR3 nucleotides are TGTGCCAGCAGTTTAGCCTACACGGGCAATCAGCCCCAGCATTTT. Variable domain in full (rest from reference TRBV28 and TRBJ1-5): DVKVTQSSRYLVKRTGEKVFLECVQDMDHENMFWYRQDPGLGLRLIYFSYDVKMKEKGDIPEGYSVSREKKERFSLILESASTNQTSMYLCASSLAYTGNQPQHFGDGTRLSIL.

The CDR3 coding sequence is TGCGCCAGCCGTGCCAGCTGGGGATCCTACGAGCAGTACTTC. Encoded protein: CASRASWGSYEQYF. The rearrangement links TRBV5-1 to TRBJ2-7, with D uncertain. This CDR3 contains 14 residues. Trimming removed 7 bases at V and 1 base at J, with 15 bases between. The germline V gene has CDR1 SGHRS and CDR2 YFSETQ.

In the case of this clone: Other DNA variants within this sample encode the same CDR3. The chain couples TRBV9 to TRBJ1-1, with unresolved D. Germline-derived CDR1 and CDR2 are SGDLS and YYNGEE. The length of the CDR3 is 13 residues. Trimming left V 2 bases short and J 2 bases short, with 7 bases between. The CDR3 nucleotides read TGTGCCAGCAGCGTGGCAGTTAACACTGAAGCTTTCTTT. Translated: CASSVAVNTEAFF.

The chain employs TRBV7-9 and TRBJ2-5; D is possibly TRBD1 (6 bases). The DNA matches TRBJ2-7 better at its end, which makes the J call doubtful. CDR1 and CDR2 from the germline V gene are SEHNR and FQNEAQ (reference sequence). The CDR3 runs to 16 residues. The DNA for the CDR3 is TGTGCCAGCAGCGGGGACATGAATTACCCCTTGTACGAGCAGTACTTC. This codes for CASSGDMNYPLYEQYF.

The chain couples TRBV5-1 to TRBJ2-7, with 10 bases identical to TRBD1. The CDR3 runs to 16 residues. Losses at the gene ends were 4 bases for V and 7 bases for J; bases not matched to a gene: 14. From germline, CDR1 is SGHRS and CDR2 YFSETQ. CDR3: CASSAQVDRGAGEQYF. The DNA of the CDR3 is TGCGCCAGCAGCGCTCAAGTGGACAGGGGGGCCGGGGAGCAGTACTTC.

The chain employs TRBV2 and TRBJ1-4, with D possibly TRBD1 on 5 matching bases. V was clipped by 8 bases and J by 7 bases, with 11 bases between them. CDR1 and CDR2 (germline): SNHLY, FYNNEI. The CDR3 runs 12 residues. CDR3 in DNA: TGTGCCAGCCGCAGGGTTTCTGAAAAACTGTTTTTT. Its translation: CASRRVSEKLFF.

The chain joins TRBV9 to TRBJ2-7, with D perhaps assigned TRBD1 or TRBD2 (5 bases each). This CDR3 contains 15 residues. Germline V gives CDR1 SGDLS, CDR2 YYNGEE. Trimming removed 4 bases at V and 6 bases at J, with 20 bases between. The CDR3: CASSPSGTAPSEQYF. DNA for the CDR3: TGTGCCAGCAGCCCATCCGGGACCGCTCCTTCCGAGCAGTACTTC.

This chain joins TRBV15 and TRBJ1-1; D gene unclear. This CDR3 contains 15 residues. With 7 bases removed from V and 1 base from J, the gap between germline ends came to 16 bases. Per germline, CDR1 LNHNV and CDR2 YYDKDF (reference sequence). DNA of the CDR3: TGTGCCACCACAGACCGTGTTCATTCGAACACTGAAGCTTTCTTT. Protein: CATTDRVHSNTEAFF.

CDR3 DNA sequence: TGTGCCAGCAGTCAACTCACCGGGGAGCTGTTTTTT. It is translated as CASSQLTGELFF. The rearrangement joins TRBV28 to TRBJ2-2; D ambiguous. Trimming removed 5 bases from V and 4 bases from J, with 5 bases in between. CDR1 and CDR2 (germline): MDHEN, SYDVKM. The CDR3 consists of 12 residues.

This chain connects TRBV30 to TRBJ2-3; 7 bases map to TRBD1. V lost 5 bases and J lost 9; bases outside the gene matches: 5. Looked up from germline, CDR1 is GTSNPN and CDR2 is SVGIG (reference sequence). This CDR3 comprises 11 residues. The CDR3 DNA reads as TGTGCCTGGGGAGAGGGGGCGACGCAGTATTTT. Translating gives CAWGEGATQYF.

The chain uses TRBV6-1 and TRBJ1-5; a possible D gene is TRBD1 (5 bases). This CDR3 is 15 amino acids long. Trimming left V 4 bases short and J 1 base short, with 11 bases between. Germline assignment: CDR1 MNHNS and CDR2 SASEGT. Here the CDR3 DNA reads TGTGCCAGCAGTGTGGGGCTGGGGAGCAATCAGCCCCAGCATTTT. Its translation is CASSVGLGSNQPQHF.

The chain uses TRBV28 and TRBJ1-2, with a tentative D call TRBD1 (6 bases). CDR3 size: 15 residues. The germline V gene has CDR1 MDHEN and CDR2 SYDVKM. Trimming cost V 5 bases and J 8 bases, with 21 bases left between them. As DNA, the CDR3 is TGTGCCAGCAGTGAGTACAGGGCCGCCTTTATCGGCTACACCTTC. It is translated as CASSEYRAAFIGYTF.

J is TRBJ2-2 and V is TRBV10-1; no reliable D call. CDR1 is WNHNN and CDR2 is SYGVQD in the germline V gene (reference sequence). This CDR3 has 14 amino acids. V was shortened by 0 bases and J by 7 bases, with 9 bases between the two germline ends. The CDR3 loop is CASSESLGYGELFF. The CDR3 DNA is TGCGCCAGCAGTGAGTCCTTGGGGTACGGGGAGCTGTTTTTT.

This chain joins TRBV10-3 and TRBJ2-3; maybe TRBD1 (6 bases). The germline V gene has CDR1 ENHRY and CDR2 SYGVKD. This CDR3 spans 15 amino acids. V lost 2 bases and J lost 2, with 11 bases in between. CDR3 nucleotide sequence: TGTGCCATCAGTGAGGGGGGCGGCTACACAGATACGCAGTATTTT. Protein sequence: CAISEGGGYTDTQYF.

The chain combines TRBV6-5 with TRBJ2-7; the D call may be TRBD1 or TRBD2 (5 bases each). With 6 bases removed from V and 3 bases from J, the gap between germline ends came to 12 bases. This CDR3 has 13 residues. Germline V gene sequence: CDR1 MNHEY, CDR2 SVGAGI. The CDR3 loop reads CASRYRDGYEQYF. CDR3 nucleotide sequence: TGTGCCAGCAGATACCGGGACGGCTACGAGCAGTACTTC.

The chain employs TRBV6-6 and TRBJ2-1, with TRBD1 matching over 8 bases. The V and J ends lost 2 bases and 4 bases, in that order; junction bases with no gene match: 7. The CDR3 loop spans 16 amino acids. Germline V lookup: CDR1 MNHNY, CDR2 SVGAGI (reference sequence). This CDR3 is CASSYRDRLGYNEQFF. DNA for the CDR3: TGTGCCAGCAGTTACCGGGACAGGCTGGGTTACAATGAGCAGTTCTTC.

This clone came up once. This chain links TRBV10-3 with TRBJ2-7, with 9 positions matching TRBD1. V gave up 10 bases and J gave up 5 bases; unmatched junction bases: 6. Germline CDR1 and CDR2: ENHRY and SYGVKD. The CDR3 runs to 12 residues. This CDR3 reads CATGTGNNEQYF. DNA of the CDR3: TGTGCCACGGGGACAGGGAATAACGAGCAGTACTTC.

The chain recombines TRBV28 with TRBJ1-1, with a weak D call TRBD1 (6 bases). The V gene lost 3 bases and the J gene lost 4 bases, with 12 bases spanning the gap. Germline lookup yields CDR1 MDHEN and CDR2 SYDVKM. CDR3 size: 14 residues. The CDR3 DNA reads TGTGCCAGCAGTTTGTTGGGGGCGGTCACTGAAGCTTTCTTT. This encodes CASSLLGAVTEAFF.

A note on this clone: Other DNA variants within this sample encode the same CDR3. The V gene is TRBV7-2, the J gene TRBJ1-3; D unresolved. The V gene's germline CDR1 is SGHTA and CDR2 FQGNSA. Between the trimmed V and J ends, which lost 1 base and 1 base, there was a span of 8 bases. The CDR3 covers 15 residues. CDR3 amino acids: CASSLGAGSGNTIYF. CDR3 nucleotides: TGTGCCAGCAGCTTAGGAGCGGGTTCTGGAAACACCATATATTTT.

V and J are TRBV10-3 and TRBJ1-4; 8 nucleotides match TRBD1. Germline CDR1 ENHRY, CDR2 SYGVKD. The CDR3 covers 13 residues. V lost 11 bases, J lost 7 bases, and 9 bases stayed unmatched. The CDR3 nucleotides read TGTGCCTCAACGACAGGGGAACCTGAAAAACTGTTTTTT. Its translation: CASTTGEPEKLFF.

As to this clone: Here the CDR3 omits its conserved ending phenylalanine or tryptophan, so a read error is the likely source. The DNA is omitted, as the CDR3 cannot be located on it reliably, and the CDR3 follows TCRdb's listing. The V call is TRBV9, the J call TRBJ2-4; TRBD2 is the table's D call and was not checked against the DNA. A total of 13 residues make up the CDR3, ends included. Germline CDR1 is SGDLS and CDR2 is YYNGEE. CDR3 sequence reads: CASSESRRTATSL.